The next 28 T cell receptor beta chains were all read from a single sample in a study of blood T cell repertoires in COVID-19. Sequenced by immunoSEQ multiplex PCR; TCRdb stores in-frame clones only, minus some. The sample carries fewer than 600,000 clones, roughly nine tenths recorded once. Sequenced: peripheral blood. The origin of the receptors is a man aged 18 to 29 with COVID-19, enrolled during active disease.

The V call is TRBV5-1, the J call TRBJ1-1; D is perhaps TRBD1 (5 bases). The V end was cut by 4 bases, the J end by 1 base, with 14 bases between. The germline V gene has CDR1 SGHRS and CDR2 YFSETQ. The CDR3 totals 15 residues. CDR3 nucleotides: TGCGCCAGCAGCCCCGGGGGATTTGCGAACACTGAAGCTTTCTTT. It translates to CASSPGGFANTEAFF.

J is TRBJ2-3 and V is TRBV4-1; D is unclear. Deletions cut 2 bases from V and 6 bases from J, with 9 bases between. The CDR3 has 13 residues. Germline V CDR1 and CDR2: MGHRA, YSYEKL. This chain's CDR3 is CASSQNLVDTQYF. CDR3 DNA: TGCGCCAGCAGCCAAAATCTCGTCGATACGCAGTATTTT.

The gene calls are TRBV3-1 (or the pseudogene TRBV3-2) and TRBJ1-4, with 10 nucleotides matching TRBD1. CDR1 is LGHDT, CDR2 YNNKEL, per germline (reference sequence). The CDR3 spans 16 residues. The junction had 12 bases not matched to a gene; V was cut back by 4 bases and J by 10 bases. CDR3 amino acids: CASSLKGVGTGVKLFF. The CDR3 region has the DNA TGTGCCAGCAGCCTAAAGGGGGTCGGGACAGGGGTAAAACTGTTTTTT.

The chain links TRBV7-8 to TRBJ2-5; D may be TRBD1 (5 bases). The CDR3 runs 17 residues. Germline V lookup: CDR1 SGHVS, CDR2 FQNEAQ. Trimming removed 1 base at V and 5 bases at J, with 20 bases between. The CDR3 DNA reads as TGTGCCAGCAGCTTAGAGTTCAGGGTAGTTGGTACGGAGACCCAGTACTTC. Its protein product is CASSLEFRVVGTETQYF.

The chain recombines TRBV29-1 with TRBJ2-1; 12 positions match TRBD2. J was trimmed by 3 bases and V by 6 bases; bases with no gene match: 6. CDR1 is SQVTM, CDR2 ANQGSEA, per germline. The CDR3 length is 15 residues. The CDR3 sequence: CSVEPGLAGYNEQFF. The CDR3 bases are TGCAGCGTGGAGCCGGGACTAGCGGGCTACAATGAGCAGTTCTTC.

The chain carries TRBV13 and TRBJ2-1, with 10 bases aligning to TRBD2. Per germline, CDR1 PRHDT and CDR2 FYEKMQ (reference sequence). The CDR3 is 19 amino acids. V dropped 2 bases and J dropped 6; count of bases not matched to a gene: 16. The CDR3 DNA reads TGTGCCAGCAGCTTATTCTCTAGCGGGGGACTTACCTACGGCAATGAGCAGTTCTTC. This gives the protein CASSLFSSGGLTYGNEQFF.

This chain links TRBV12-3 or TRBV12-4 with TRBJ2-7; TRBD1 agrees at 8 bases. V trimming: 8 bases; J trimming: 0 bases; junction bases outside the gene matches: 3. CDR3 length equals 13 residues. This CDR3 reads CASSDRVSYEQYF. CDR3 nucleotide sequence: TGTGCCAGCTCGGACAGGGTCTCCTACGAGCAGTACTTC.

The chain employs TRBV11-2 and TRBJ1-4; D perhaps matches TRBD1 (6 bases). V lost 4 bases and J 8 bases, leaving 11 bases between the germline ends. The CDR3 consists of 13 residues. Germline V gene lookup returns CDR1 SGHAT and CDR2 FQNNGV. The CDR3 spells CASSSTGGEKLFF. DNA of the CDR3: TGTGCCAGCAGCTCGACAGGAGGAGAAAAACTGTTTTTT.

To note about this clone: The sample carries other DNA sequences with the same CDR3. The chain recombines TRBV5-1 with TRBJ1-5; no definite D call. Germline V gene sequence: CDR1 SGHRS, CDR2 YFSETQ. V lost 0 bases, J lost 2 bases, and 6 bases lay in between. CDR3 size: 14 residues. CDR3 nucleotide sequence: TGCGCCAGCAGCTTGGGCACAGGCAATCAGCCCCAGCATTTT. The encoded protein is CASSLGTGNQPQHF.

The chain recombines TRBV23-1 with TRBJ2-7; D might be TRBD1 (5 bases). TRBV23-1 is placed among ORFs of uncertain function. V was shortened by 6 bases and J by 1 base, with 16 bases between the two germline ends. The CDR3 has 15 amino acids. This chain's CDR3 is CASRPFQGTSYEQYF. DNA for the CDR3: TGCGCCAGCAGACCATTTCAGGGTACTTCCTACGAGCAGTACTTC.

CDR3 protein: CASQGLAGYEQYF. DNA of the CDR3: TGTGCCAGCCAAGGACTAGCGGGATACGAGCAGTACTTC. The chain employs TRBV25-1 and TRBJ2-7; 12 bases line up with TRBD2. CDR1 and CDR2 (germline): MGHDK, SYGVNS. V lost 8 bases and J lost 4; bases outside the gene matches: 3. CDR3 length: 13 residues.

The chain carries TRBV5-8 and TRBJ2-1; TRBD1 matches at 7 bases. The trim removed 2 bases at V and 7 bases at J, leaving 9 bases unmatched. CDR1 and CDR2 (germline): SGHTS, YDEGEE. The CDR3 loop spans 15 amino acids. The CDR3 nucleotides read TGTGCCAGCAGCTTAGAACTGACAGGGAAGAATGAGCAGTTCTTC. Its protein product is CASSLELTGKNEQFF.

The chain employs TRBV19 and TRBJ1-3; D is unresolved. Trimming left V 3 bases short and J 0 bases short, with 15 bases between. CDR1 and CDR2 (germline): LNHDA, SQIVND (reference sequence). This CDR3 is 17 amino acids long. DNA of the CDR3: TGTGCCAGTAGTATCTTAATTACAGCCTTCTCTGGAAACACCATATATTTT. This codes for CASSILITAFSGNTIYF. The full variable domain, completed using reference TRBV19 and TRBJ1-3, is DGGITQSPKYLFRKEGQNVTLSCEQNLNHDAMYWYRQDPGQGLRLIYYSQIVNDFQKGDIAEGYSVSREKKESFPLTVTSAQKNPTAFYLCASSILITAFSGNTIYFGEGSWLTVV.

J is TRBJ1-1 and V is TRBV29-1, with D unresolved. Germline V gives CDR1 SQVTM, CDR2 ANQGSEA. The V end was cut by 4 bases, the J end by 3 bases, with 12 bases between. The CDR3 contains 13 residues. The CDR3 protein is CSVVEGLYTEAFF. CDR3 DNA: TGCAGCGTTGTGGAGGGCCTATACACTGAAGCTTTCTTT. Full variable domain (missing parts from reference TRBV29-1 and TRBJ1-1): SAVISQKPSRDICQRGTSLTIQCQVDSQVTMMFWYRQQPGQSLTLIATANQGSEATYESGFVIDKFPISRPNLTFSTLTVSNMSPEDSSIYLCSVVEGLYTEAFFGQGTRLTVV.

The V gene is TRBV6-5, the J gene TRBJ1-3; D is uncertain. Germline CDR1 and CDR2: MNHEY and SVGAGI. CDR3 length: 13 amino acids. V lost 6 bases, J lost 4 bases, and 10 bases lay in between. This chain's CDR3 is CASSAVRGNTIYF. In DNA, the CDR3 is TGTGCCAGCAGCGCCGTCCGGGGAAACACCATATATTTT.

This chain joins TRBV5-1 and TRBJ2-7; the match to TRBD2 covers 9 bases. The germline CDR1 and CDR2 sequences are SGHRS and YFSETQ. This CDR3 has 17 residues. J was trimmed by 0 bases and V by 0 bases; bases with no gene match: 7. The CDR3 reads CASSLVASGISSYEQYF. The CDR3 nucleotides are TGCGCCAGCAGCTTGGTGGCTAGCGGGATTAGCTCCTACGAGCAGTACTTC.

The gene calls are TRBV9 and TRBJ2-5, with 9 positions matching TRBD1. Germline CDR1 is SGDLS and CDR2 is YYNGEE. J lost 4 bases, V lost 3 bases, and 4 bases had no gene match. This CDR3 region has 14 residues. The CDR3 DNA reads TGTGCCAGCAGCGCGGGACAGGGAGGAGAGACCCAGTACTTC. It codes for CASSAGQGGETQYF.

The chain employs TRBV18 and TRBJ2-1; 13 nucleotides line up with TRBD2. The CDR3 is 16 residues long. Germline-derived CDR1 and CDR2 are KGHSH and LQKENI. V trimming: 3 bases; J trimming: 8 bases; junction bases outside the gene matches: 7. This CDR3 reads CASSPTGLAGSYEQFF. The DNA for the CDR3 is TGTGCCAGCTCACCCACGGGACTAGCGGGGAGTTATGAGCAGTTCTTC.

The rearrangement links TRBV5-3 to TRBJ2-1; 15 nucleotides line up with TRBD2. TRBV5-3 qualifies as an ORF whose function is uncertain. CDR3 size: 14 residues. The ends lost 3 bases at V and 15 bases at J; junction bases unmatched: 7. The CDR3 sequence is CARSSGTSGRPAFF. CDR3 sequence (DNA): TGTGCCAGAAGCTCCGGGACTAGCGGGAGGCCTGCGTTCTTC.

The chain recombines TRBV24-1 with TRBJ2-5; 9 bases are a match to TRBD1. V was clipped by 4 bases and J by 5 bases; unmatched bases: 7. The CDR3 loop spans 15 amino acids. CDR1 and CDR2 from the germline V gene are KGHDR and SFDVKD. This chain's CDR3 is CATSDTGQGRETQYF. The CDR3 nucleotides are TGTGCCACCAGTGACACCGGACAGGGGCGGGAGACCCAGTACTTC.

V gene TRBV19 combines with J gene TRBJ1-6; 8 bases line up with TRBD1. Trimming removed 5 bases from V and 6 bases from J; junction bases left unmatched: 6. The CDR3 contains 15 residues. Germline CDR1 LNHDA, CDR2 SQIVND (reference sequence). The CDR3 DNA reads TGTGCCAGTAGTCTGACAGGGGCCTTTAATTCACCCCTCCACTTT. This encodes CASSLTGAFNSPLHF.

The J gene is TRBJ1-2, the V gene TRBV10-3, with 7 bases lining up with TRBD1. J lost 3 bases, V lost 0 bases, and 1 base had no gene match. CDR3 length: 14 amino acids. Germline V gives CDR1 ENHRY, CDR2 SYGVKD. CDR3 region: CAISESGQYYGYTF. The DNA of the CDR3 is TGTGCCATCAGTGAGTCGGGACAGTACTATGGCTACACCTTC.

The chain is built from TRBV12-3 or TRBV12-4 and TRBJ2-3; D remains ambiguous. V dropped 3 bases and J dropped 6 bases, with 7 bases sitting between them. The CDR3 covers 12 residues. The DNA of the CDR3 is TGTGCCAGCAGTTTTCTGAGGGATACGCAGTATTTT. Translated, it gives CASSFLRDTQYF.

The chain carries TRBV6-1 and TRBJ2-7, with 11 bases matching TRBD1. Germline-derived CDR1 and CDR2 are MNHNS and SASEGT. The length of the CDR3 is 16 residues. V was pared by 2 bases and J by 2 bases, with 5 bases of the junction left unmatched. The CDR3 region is CASSETGQGDPYEQYF. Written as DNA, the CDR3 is TGTGCCAGCAGTGAAACGGGACAGGGGGACCCCTACGAGCAGTACTTC.

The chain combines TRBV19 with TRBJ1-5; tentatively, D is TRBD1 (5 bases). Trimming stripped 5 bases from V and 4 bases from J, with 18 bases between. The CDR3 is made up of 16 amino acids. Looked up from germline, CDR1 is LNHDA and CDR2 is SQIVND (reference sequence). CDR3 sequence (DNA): TGTGCCAGTAGTTTGACGGGGGGAGGTGTAAATCAGCCCCAGCATTTT. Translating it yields CASSLTGGGVNQPQHF.

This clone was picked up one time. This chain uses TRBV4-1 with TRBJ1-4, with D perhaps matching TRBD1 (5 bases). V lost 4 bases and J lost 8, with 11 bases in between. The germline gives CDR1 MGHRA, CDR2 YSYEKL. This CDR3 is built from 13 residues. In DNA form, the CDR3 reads TGCGCCAGCAGCCTAGGGGTCGACGAAAAACTGTTTTTT. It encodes CASSLGVDEKLFF.

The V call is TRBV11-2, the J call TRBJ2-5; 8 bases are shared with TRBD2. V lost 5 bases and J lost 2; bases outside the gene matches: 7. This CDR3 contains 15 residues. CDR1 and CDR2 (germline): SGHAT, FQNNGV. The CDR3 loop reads CASSIGLAFQETQYF. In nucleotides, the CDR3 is TGTGCCAGCAGCATCGGACTAGCCTTTCAAGAGACCCAGTACTTC.

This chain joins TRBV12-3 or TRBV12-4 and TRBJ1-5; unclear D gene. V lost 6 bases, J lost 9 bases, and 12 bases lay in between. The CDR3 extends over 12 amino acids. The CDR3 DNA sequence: TGTGCCAGCAGCACTCCCGGAGGGCCCCAGCATTTT. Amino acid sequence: CASSTPGGPQHF.